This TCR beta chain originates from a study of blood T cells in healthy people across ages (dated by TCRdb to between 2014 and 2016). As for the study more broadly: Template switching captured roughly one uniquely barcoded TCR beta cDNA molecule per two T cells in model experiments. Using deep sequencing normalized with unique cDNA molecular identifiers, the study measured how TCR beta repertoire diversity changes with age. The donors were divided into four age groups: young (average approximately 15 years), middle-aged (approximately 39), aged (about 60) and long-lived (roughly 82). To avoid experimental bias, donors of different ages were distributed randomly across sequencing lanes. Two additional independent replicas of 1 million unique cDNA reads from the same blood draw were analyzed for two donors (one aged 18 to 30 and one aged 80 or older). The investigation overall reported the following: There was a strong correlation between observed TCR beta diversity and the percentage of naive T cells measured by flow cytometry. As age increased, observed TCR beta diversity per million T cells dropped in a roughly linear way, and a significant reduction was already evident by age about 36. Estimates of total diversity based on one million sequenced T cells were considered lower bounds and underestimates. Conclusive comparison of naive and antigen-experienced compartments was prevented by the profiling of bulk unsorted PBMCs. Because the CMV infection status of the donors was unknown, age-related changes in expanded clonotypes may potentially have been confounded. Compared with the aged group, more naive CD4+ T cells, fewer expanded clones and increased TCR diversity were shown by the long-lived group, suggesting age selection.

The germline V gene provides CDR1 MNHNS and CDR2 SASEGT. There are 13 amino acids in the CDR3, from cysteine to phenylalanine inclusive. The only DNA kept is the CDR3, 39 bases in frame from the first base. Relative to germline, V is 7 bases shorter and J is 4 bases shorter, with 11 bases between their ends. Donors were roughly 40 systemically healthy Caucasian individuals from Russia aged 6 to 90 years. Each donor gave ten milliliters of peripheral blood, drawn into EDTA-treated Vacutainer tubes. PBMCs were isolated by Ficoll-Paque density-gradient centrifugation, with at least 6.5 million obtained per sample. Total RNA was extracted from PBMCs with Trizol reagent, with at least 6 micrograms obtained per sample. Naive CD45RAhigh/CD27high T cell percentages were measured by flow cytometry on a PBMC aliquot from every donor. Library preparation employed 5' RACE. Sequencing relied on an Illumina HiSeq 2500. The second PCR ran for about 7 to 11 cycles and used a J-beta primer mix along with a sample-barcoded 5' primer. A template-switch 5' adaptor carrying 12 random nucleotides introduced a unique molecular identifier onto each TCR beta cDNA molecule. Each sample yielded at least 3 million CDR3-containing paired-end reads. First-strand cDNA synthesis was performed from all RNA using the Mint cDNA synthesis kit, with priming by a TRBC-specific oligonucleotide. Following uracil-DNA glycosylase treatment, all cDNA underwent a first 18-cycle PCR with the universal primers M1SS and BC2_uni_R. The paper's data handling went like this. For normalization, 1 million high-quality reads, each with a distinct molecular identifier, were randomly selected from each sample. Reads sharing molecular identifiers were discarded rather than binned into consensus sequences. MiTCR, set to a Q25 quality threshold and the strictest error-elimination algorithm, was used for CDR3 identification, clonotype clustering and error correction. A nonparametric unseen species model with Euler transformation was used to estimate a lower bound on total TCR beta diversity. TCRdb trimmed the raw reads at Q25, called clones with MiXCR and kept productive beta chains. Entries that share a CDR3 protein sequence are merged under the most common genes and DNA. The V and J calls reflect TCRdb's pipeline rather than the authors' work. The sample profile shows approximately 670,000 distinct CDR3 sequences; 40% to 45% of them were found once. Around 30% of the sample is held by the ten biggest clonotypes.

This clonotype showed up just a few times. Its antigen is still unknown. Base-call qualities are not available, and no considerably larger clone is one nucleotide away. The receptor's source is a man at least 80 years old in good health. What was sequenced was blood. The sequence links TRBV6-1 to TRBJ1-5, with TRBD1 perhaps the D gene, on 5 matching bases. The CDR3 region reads CASTRALNQPQHF. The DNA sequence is TGTGCCAGCACCAGGGCCCTTAATCAGCCCCAGCATTTT.